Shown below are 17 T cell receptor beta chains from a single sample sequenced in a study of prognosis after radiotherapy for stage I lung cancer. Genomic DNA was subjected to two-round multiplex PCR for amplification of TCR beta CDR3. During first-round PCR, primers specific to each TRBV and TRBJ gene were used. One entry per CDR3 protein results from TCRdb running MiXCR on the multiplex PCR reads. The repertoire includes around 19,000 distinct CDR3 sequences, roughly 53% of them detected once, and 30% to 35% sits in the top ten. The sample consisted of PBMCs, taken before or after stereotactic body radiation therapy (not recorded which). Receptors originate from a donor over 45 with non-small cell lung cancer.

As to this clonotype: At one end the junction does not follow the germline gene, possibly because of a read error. CDR3: CASSSMLAVRSYNEQFF. The CDR3 region has the DNA TGTGCCAGCAGCTCGATGCTAGCGGTTAGATCCTACAATGAGCAGTTCTTC. The chain links TRBV5-1 to TRBJ2-1, with 7 bases fitting TRBD2. The CDR3 length is 17 residues. Germline CDR1 SGHRS, CDR2 YFSETQ.

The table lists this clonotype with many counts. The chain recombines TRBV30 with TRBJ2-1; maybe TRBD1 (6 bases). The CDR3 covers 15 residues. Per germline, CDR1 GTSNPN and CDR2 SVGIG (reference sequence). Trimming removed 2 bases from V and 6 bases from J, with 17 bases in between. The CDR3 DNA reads TGTGCCTGGAGTTTGGGGGCTTTATTCTTCAATGAGCAGTTCTTC. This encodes CAWSLGALFFNEQFF.

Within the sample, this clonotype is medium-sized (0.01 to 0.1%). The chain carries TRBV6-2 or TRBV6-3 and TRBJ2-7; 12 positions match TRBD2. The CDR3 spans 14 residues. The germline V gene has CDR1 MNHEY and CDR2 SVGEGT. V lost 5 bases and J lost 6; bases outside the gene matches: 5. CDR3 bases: TGTGCCAGCAGTCTAGCGGGAGGGCCGTTCGAGCAGTACTTC. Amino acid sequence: CASSLAGGPFEQYF.

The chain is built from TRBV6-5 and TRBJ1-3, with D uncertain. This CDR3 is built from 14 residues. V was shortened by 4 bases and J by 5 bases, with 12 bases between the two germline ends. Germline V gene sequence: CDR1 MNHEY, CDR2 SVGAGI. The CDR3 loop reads CASSSGSSRNTIYF. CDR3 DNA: TGTGCCAGCAGTTCTGGATCGAGTAGAAACACCATATATTTT.

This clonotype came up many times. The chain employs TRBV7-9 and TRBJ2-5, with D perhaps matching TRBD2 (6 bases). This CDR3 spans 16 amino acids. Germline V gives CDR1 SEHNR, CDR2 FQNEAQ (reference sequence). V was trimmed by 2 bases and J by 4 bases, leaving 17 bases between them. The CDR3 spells CASSLSRRSGGETQYF. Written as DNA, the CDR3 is TGTGCCAGCAGCTTATCCCGTCGGTCCGGGGGAGAGACCCAGTACTTC.

Written as DNA, the CDR3 is TGCGCCAGCAGCTTTTCCCCGGTACAGGGAGACTATGGCTACACCTTC. Amino acid sequence: CASSFSPVQGDYGYTF. The chain joins TRBV5-1 to TRBJ1-2; D is perhaps TRBD1 (6 bases). The germline V gene has CDR1 SGHRS and CDR2 YFSETQ. Trimming stripped 2 bases from V and 3 bases from J, with 17 bases between. This CDR3 has 16 amino acids.

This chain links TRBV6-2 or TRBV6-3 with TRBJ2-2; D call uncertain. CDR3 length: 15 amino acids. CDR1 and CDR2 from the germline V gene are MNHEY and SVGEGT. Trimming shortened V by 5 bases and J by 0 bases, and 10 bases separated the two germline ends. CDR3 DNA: TGTGCCAGCAGTGGGCGGAAGTCGAACACCGGGGAGCTGTTTTTT. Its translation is CASSGRKSNTGELFF.

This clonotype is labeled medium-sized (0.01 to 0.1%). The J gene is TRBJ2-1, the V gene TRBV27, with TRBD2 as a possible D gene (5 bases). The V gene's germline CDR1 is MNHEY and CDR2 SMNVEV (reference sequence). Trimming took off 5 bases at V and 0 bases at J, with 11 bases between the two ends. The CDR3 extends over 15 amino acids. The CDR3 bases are TGTGCCAGCAGTCCTAGCAGGAGCTCCTACAATGAGCAGTTCTTC. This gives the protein CASSPSRSSYNEQFF.

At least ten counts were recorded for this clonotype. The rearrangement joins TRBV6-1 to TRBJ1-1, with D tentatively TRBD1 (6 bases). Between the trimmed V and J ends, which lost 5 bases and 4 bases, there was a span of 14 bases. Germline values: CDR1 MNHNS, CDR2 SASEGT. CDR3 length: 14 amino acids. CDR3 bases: TGTGCCAGCAGTCCCACAAGGGGGGGCACTGAAGCTTTCTTT. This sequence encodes CASSPTRGGTEAFF.

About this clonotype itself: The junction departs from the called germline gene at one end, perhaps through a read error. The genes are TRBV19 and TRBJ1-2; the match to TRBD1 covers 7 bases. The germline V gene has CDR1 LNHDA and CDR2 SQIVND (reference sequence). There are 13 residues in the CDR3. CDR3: CVSTNDRAYGYTF. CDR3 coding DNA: TGTGTCAGTACCAACGACAGGGCCTATGGCTACACCTTC.

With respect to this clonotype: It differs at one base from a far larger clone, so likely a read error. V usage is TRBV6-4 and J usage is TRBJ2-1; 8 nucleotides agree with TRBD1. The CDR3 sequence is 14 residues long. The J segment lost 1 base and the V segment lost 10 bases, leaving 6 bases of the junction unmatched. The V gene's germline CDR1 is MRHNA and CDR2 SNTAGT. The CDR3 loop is CAIDRQGSYNEQFF. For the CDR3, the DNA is TGTGCCATCGACAGACAGGGGTCCTACAATGAGCAGTTCTTC.

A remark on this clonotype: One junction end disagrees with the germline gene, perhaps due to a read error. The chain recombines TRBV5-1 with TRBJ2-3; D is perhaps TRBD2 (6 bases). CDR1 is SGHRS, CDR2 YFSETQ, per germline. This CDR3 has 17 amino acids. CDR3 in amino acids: CASSYQATGLSGDTQYF. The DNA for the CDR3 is TGCGCCAGCAGCTATCAGGCGACGGGACTCAGTGGCGATACGCAGTACTTT.

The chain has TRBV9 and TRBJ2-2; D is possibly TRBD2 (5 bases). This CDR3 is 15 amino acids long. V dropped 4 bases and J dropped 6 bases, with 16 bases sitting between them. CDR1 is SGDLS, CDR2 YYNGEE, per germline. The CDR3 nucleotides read TGTGCCAGCAGCTCCCGCCCGGGGTACTCCGGGGAGCTGTTTTTT. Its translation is CASSSRPGYSGELFF.

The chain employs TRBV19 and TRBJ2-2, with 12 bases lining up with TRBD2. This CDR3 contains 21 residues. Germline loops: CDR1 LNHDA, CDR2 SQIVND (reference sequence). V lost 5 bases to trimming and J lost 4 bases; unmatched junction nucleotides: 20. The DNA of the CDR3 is TGTGCCAGTAGTCCCGGGGAGGGGCCGACTAGCGGGAGATGGGGCACCGGGGAGCTGTTTTTT. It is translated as CASSPGEGPTSGRWGTGELFF.

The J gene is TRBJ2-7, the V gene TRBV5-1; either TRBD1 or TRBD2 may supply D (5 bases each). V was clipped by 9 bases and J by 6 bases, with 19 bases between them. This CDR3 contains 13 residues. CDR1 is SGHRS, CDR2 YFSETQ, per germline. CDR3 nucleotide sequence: TGCGCCATCGGTAACCCGACGGGACGCGAGCAGTACTTC. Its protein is CAIGNPTGREQYF.

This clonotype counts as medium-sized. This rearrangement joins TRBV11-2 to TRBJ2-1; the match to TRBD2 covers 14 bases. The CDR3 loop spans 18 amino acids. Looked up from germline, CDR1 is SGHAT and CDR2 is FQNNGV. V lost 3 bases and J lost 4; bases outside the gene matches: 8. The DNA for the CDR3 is TGTGCCAGCAGCTTTAGAATCCGACTAGCGGGAGGGTACAATGAGCAGTTCTTC. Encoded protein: CASSFRIRLAGGYNEQFF.

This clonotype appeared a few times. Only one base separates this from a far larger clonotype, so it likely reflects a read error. The CDR3: CASSYQGGGNGYTF. The DNA for the CDR3 is TGTGCCAGCAGTTACCAGGGGGGAGGTAATGGCTACACCTTC. This chain uses TRBV6-5 with TRBJ1-2, with TRBD1 matching 7 bases. CDR1 MNHEY and CDR2 SVGAGI come from the germline V gene. There are 14 residues in the CDR3. V lost 2 bases to trimming and J lost 6 bases; unmatched junction nucleotides: 6.